This T cell receptor (beta chain) came from a study of blood T cell repertoires in COVID-19. About the study: Samples came from the United States, Italy and Spain, spanning acute and convalescent COVID-19.

Only in-frame clones appear in the TCRdb table, and some are missing; sequencing was by immunoSEQ multiplex PCR. This sample has 200,000 to 250,000 clones, with around 84% found just once. This clone was seen once. The V end lost 2 bases, the J end lost 3 bases, and 11 bases lay between the germline ends. Germline CDR1 reads LNHDA; CDR2 reads SQIVND (reference sequence). This CDR3 contains 14 residues. All enrollees were about 18 to 89 years old and from approximately 25 US areas. In assigning cohorts, the study relied on participant-reported clinical history. The chain joins TRBV19 to TRBJ2-7, with D uncertain. This sequence originates from a woman between 40 and 50 years old who had recovered from COVID-19. Source material: PBMCs or T cells enriched from blood (not recorded which). As DNA, the CDR3 is TGTGCCAGTAGTATACCGGGTCCCAGCTACGAGCAGTACGTC. It yields the protein CASSIPGPSYEQYV.